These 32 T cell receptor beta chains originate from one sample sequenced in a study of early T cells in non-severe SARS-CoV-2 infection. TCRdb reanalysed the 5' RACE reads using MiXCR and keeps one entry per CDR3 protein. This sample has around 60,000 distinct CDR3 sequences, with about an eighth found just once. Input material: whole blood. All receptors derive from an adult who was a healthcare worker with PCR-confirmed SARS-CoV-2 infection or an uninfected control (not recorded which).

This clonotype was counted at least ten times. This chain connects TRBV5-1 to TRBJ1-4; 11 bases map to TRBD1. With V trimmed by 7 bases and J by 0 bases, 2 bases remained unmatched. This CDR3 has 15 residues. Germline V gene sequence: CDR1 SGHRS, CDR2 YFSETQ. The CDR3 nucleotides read TGCGCCAGCGCGGGACAGGGGGCAACTAATGAAAAACTGTTTTTT. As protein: CASAGQGATNEKLFF.

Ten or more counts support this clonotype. The CDR3 spells CASSQERGAEQFF. The DNA of the CDR3 is TGTGCCAGCAGCCAAGAGCGGGGGGCTGAGCAGTTCTTC. The chain has TRBV7-6 and TRBJ2-1; TRBD2 agrees at 9 bases. Germline CDR1 reads SGHVS; CDR2 reads FNYEAQ. The CDR3 is 13 amino acids. With V trimmed by 5 bases and J by 9 bases, 5 bases remained unmatched.

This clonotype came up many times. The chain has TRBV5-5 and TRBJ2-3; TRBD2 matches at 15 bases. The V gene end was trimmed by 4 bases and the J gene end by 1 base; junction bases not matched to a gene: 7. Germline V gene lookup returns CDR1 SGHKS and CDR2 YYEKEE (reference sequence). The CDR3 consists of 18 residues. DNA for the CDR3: TGTGCCAGCAGCCAACGGACTAGCGGGGGGGCCGGCACAGATACGCAGTATTTT. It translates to CASSQRTSGGAGTDTQYF.

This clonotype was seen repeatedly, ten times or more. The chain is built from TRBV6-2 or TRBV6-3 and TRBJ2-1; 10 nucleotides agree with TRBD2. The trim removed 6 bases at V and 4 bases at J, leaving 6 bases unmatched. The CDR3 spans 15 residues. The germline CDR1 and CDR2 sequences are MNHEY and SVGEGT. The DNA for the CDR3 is TGTGCCAGCAGCCTGGGACTAGCGCTATACAATGAGCAGTTCTTC. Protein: CASSLGLALYNEQFF.

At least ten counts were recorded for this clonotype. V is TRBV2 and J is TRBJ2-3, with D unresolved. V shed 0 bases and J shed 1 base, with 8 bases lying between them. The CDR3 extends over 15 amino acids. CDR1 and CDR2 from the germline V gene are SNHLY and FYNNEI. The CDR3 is CASSEALPRTDTQYF. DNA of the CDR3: TGTGCCAGCAGTGAAGCGCTTCCCCGCACAGATACGCAGTATTTT.

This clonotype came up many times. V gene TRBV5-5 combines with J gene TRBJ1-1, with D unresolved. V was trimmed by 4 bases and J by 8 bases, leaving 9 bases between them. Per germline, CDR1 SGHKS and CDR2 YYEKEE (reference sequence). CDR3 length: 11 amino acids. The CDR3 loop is CASSADLEAFF. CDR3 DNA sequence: TGTGCCAGCAGCGCGGACCTCGAAGCTTTCTTT.

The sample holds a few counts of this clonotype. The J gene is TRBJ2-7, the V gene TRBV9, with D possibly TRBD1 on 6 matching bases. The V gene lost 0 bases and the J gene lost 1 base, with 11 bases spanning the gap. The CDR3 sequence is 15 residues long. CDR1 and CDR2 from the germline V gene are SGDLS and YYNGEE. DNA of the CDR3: TGTGCCAGCAGCGTAGAGGGACACGGGTCCTACGAGCAGTACTTC. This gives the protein CASSVEGHGSYEQYF.

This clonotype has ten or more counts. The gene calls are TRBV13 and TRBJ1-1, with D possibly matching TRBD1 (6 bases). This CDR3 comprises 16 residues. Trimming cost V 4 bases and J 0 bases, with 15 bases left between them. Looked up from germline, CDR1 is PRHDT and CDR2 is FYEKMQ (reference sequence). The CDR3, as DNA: TGTGCCAGCAGCTACCCGCGGACAGCGATGAACACTGAAGCTTTCTTT. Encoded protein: CASSYPRTAMNTEAFF.

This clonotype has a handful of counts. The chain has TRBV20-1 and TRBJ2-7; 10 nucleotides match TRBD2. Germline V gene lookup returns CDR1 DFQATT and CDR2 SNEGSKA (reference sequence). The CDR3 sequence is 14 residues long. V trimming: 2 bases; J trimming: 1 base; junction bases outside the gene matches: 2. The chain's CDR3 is CSARLAGVSYEQYF. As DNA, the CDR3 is TGCAGTGCTAGACTAGCGGGGGTTTCCTACGAGCAGTACTTC.

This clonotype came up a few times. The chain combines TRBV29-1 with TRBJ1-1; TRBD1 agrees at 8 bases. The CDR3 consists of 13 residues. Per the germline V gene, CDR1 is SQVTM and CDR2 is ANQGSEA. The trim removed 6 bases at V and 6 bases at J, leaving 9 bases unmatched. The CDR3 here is CSVNTGGRSEAFF. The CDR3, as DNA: TGCAGCGTGAATACAGGGGGAAGGTCTGAAGCTTTCTTT.

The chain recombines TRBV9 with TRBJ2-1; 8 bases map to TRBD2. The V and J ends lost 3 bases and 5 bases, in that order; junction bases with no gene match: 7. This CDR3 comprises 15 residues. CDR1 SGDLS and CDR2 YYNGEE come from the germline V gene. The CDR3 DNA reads TGTGCCAGCAGCGGGAGCGGGGGCCCGAACAATGAGCAGTTCTTC. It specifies CASSGSGGPNNEQFF.

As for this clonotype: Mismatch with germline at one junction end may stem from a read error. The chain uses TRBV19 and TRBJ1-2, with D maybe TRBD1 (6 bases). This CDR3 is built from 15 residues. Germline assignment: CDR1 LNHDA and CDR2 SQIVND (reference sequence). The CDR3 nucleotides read TGTGCCAGAAGTATAAATTCAGGGGAGCCCTATGGCTACACCTTC. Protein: CARSINSGEPYGYTF.

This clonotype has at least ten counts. The CDR3 sequence: CASSLVRTGSDTEAFF. CDR3 DNA sequence: TGTGCCAGCTCACTCGTCCGGACAGGGTCGGACACTGAAGCTTTCTTT. This sequence joins TRBV18 and TRBJ1-1, with 8 bases aligning to TRBD1. Trimming took 4 bases from V and 3 from J; bases not matched to a gene: 10. This CDR3 spans 16 amino acids. The germline V gene has CDR1 KGHSH and CDR2 LQKENI.

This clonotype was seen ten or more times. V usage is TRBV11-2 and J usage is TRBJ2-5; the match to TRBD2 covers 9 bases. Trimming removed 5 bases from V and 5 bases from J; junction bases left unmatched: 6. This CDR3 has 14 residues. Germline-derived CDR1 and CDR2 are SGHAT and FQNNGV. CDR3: CASSRGLALETQYF. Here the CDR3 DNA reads TGTGCCAGCAGCCGAGGACTAGCGTTGGAGACCCAGTACTTC.

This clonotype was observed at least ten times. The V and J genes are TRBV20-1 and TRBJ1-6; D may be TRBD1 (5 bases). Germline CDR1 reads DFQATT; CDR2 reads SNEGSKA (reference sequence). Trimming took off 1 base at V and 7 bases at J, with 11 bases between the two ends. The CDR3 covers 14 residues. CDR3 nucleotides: TGCAGTGCTAGAGCAGGGCGAGGGAATTCACCCCTCCACTTT. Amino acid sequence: CSARAGRGNSPLHF.

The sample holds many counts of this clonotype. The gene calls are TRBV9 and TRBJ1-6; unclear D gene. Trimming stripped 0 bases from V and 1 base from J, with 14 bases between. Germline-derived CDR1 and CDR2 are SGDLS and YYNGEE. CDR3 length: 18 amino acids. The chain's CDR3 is CASSVADTSISYNSPLHF. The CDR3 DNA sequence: TGTGCCAGCAGCGTAGCCGACACCAGTATATCCTATAATTCACCCCTCCACTTT.

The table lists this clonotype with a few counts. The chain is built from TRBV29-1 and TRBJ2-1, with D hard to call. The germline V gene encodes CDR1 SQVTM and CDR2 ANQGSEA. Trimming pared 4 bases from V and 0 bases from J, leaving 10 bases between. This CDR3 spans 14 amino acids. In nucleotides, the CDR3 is TGCAGCGTTGGTCAGAGAAGCTCCTACAATGAGCAGTTCTTC. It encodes CSVGQRSSYNEQFF.

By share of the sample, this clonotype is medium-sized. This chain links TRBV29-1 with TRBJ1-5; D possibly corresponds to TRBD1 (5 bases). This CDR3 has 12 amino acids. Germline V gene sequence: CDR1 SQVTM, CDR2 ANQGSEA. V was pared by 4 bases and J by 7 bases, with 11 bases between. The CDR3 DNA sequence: TGCAGCGTTGGGGGGGTAGGACAGCCCCAGCATTTT. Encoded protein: CSVGGVGQPQHF.

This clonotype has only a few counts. As DNA, the CDR3 is TGTGCCAGCAGTTTCTCCCCAGTCGGTCAGCCCCAGCATTTT. Encoded protein: CASSFSPVGQPQHF. The genes are TRBV27 and TRBJ1-5; no reliable D call. V lost 3 bases to trimming and J lost 6 bases, with 12 bases between them. CDR1 and CDR2 (germline): MNHEY, SMNVEV (reference sequence). The CDR3 has 14 residues.

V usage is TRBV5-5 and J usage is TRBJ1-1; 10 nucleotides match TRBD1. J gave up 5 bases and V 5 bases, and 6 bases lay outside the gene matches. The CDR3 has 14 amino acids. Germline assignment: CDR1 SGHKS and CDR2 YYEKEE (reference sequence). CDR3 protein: CASSRDRGITEAFF. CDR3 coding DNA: TGTGCCAGCAGTCGGGACAGGGGAATAACTGAAGCTTTCTTT. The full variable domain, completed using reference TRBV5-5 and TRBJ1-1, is DAGVTQSPTHLIKTRGQQVTLRCSPISGHKSVSWYQQVLGQGPQFIFQYYEKEERGRGNFPDRFSARQFPNYSSELNVNALLLGDSALYLCASSRDRGITEAFFGQGTRLTVV.

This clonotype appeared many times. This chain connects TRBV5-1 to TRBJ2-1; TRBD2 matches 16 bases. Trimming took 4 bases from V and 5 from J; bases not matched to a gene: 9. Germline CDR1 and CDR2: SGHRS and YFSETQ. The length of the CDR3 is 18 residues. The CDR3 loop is CASSPGTSGRAGNNEQFF. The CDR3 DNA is TGCGCCAGCAGCCCCGGGACTAGCGGGAGGGCCGGGAACAATGAGCAGTTCTTC.

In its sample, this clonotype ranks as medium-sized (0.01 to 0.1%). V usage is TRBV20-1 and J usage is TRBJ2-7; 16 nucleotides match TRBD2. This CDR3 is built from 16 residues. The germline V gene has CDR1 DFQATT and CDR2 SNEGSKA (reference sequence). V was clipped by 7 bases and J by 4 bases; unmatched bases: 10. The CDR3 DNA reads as TGCAGTGTAATTGACCCGGGACTAGCGGGAGGGTACGAGCAGTACTTC. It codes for CSVIDPGLAGGYEQYF.

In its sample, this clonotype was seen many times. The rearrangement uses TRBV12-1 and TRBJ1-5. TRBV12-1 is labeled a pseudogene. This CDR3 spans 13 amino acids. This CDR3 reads CASSCGTYQPQHF. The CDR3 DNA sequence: TGTGCCAGCAGCTGTGGGACTTATCAGCCCCAGCATTTT.

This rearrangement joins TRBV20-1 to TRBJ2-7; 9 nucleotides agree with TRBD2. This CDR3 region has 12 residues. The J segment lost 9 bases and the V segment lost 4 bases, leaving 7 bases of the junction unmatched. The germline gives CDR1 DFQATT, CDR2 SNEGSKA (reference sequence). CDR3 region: CSATSGAWGQYF. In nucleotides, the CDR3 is TGCAGTGCTACTAGCGGGGCCTGGGGGCAGTACTTC.

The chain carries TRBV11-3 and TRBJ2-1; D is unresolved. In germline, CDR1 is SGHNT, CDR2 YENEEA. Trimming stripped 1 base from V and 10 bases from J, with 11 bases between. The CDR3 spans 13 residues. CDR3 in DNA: TGTGCCAGCAGCTTAGTTTTGTACGGCGAGCAGTTCTTC. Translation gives CASSLVLYGEQFF.

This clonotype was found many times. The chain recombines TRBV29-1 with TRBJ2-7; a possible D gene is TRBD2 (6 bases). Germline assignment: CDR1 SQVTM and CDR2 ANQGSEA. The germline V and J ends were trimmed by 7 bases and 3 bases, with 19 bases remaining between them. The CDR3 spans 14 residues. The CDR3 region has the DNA TGCAGCGCCCAGCCGGGAGTGGGGAGCTACGAGCAGTACTTC. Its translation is CSAQPGVGSYEQYF.

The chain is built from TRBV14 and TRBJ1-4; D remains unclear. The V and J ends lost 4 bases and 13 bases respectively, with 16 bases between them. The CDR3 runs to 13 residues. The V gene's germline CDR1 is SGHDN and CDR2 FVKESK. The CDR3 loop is CASSPLSTGRLFF. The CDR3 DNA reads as TGTGCCAGCAGCCCCCTATCCACCGGACGACTGTTTTTT.

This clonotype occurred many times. CDR3 residues: CASSLSEASPQHF. Written as DNA, the CDR3 is TGTGCCAGCAGCTTAAGCGAAGCTAGCCCCCAGCATTTT. This rearrangement joins TRBV7-6 to TRBJ1-5; D not resolved. V dropped 2 bases and J dropped 10 bases, with 12 bases sitting between them. The CDR3 runs 13 residues. From germline, CDR1 is SGHVS and CDR2 FNYEAQ.

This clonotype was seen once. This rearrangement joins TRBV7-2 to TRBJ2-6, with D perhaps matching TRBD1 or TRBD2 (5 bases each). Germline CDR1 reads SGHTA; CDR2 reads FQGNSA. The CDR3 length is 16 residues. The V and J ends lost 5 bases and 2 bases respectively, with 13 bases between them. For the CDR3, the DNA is TGTGCCAGCAGCCGCCGGGGCAGGGCTGGGGCCAACGTCCTGACTTTC. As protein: CASSRRGRAGANVLTF.

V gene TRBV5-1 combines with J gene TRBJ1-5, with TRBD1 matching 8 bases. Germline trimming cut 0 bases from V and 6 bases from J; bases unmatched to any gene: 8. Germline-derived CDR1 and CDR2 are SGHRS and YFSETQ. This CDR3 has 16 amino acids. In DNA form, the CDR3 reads TGCGCCAGCAGCTTGGCCCCGGGACAGGCGATTCAGCCCCAGCATTTT. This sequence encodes CASSLAPGQAIQPQHF.

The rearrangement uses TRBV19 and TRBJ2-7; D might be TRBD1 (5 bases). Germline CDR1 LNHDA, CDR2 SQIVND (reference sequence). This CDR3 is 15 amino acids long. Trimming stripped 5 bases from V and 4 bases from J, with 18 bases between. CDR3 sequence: CASSSDLQGKYEQYF. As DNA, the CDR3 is TGTGCCAGTAGTTCCGACCTCCAGGGAAAGTACGAGCAGTACTTC.

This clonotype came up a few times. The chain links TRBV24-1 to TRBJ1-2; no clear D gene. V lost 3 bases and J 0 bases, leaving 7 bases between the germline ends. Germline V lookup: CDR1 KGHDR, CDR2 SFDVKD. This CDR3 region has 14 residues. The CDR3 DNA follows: TGTGCCACCAGTGATGGCTCCCCTAACTATGGCTACACCTTC. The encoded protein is CATSDGSPNYGYTF.